Shown below are 26 T cell receptor beta chains from a single sample sequenced in a study of beta chain features in type 1 diabetes. These receptors are not linked to any known antigen. Study-level findings and limits: TCRB CDR3 length was moderately but significantly reduced in all four CD4+ subsets of Type 1 diabetes patients.

Expressed TCRB transcripts were sequenced after all isolated RNA was converted to cDNA. Profiled with immunoSEQ multiplex PCR; TCRdb holds only in-frame clones, not every one. The table includes roughly 700,000 clones, about an eighth detected once. What was sequenced was naive CD4+ T cells from blood. Receptors were obtained from a man aged 18 to 29 with type 1 diabetes.

This chain uses TRBV30 with TRBJ2-7; no definite D call. Per germline, CDR1 GTSNPN and CDR2 SVGIG (reference sequence). V gave up 5 bases and J gave up 1 base, with 6 bases separating them. This CDR3 region has 11 residues. CDR3 DNA sequence: TGTGCCTGGCAGGTATCCTACGAGCAGTACTTC. Protein sequence: CAWQVSYEQYF.

This clone was recorded a few times. The chain uses TRBV4-1 and TRBJ1-2, with D possibly being TRBD1 (5 bases). From germline, CDR1 is MGHRA and CDR2 YSYEKL. This CDR3 is built from 13 residues. V lost 3 bases and J lost 8, with 13 bases in between. CDR3 sequence: CASSHGTETGYTF. For the CDR3, the DNA is TGCGCCAGCAGCCATGGGACGGAAACGGGCTACACCTTC.

V is TRBV11-3 and J is TRBJ2-3, with 9 bases fitting TRBD2. Germline V gene sequence: CDR1 SGHNT, CDR2 YENEEA. The CDR3 runs to 15 residues. V was pared by 1 base and J by 4 bases, with 3 bases of the junction left unmatched. CDR3 DNA: TGTGCCAGCAGCTTAGGCGGGGGGGCCCCAGATACGCAGTATTTT. Its protein product is CASSLGGGAPDTQYF.

This chain uses TRBV14 with TRBJ2-5; 13 nucleotides line up with TRBD2. Germline V gives CDR1 SGHDN, CDR2 FVKESK. CDR3 length equals 16 residues. The ends lost 2 bases at V and 5 bases at J; junction bases unmatched: 5. The CDR3 region has the DNA TGTGCCAGCAGCCAACCCGGGACTAGCGGGGTTGAGACCCAGTACTTC. It specifies CASSQPGTSGVETQYF.

This clone was detected only a few times. V gene TRBV2 combines with J gene TRBJ2-5, with 8 nucleotides matching TRBD1. CDR1 is SNHLY, CDR2 FYNNEI, per germline. The CDR3 length is 16 residues. V was pared by 6 bases and J by 4 bases, with 13 bases of the junction left unmatched. CDR3 nucleotide sequence: TGTGCCAGCAGGAGGACAACCGGGACAGGTGTAGAGACCCAGTACTTC. Translating gives CASRRTTGTGVETQYF.

This clone was found a few times. This chain links TRBV7-6 with TRBJ2-1, with 9 bases fitting TRBD1. The germline V gene encodes CDR1 SGHVS and CDR2 FNYEAQ. The J segment lost 8 bases and the V segment lost 3 bases, leaving 5 bases of the junction unmatched. The CDR3 is made up of 14 amino acids. CDR3 protein: CASSLGQGTYEQFF. CDR3 DNA: TGTGCCAGCAGCTTGGGACAGGGTACCTATGAGCAGTTCTTC.

The V gene is TRBV2, the J gene TRBJ2-1, with D maybe TRBD2 (6 bases). The CDR3 runs to 14 residues. Germline lookup yields CDR1 SNHLY and CDR2 FYNNEI. The ends were cut back, 5 bases at V and 7 bases at J, with 15 bases in the middle. The CDR3 loop is CASSIEEGRNEQFF. The CDR3 coding sequence is TGTGCCAGCAGTATTGAGGAGGGTCGGAATGAGCAGTTCTTC.

This clone came up a few times. V is TRBV6-5 and J is TRBJ1-1, with a tentative D call TRBD1 (6 bases). Germline V CDR1 and CDR2: MNHEY, SVGAGI. CDR3 length: 15 amino acids. V was trimmed by 5 bases and J by 2 bases, leaving 15 bases between them. The CDR3 region has the DNA TGTGCCAGCAGTACTCGGACAGATGGAAACACTGAAGCTTTCTTT. This gives the protein CASSTRTDGNTEAFF.

The chain uses TRBV9 and TRBJ2-7; weak D call: TRBD1 (5 bases). This CDR3 region has 16 residues. Deletions cut 0 bases from V and 2 bases from J, with 15 bases between. Germline values: CDR1 SGDLS, CDR2 YYNGEE. This CDR3 reads CASSVASNRFTYEQYF. The CDR3 region has the DNA TGTGCCAGCAGCGTAGCCTCTAACAGGTTCACCTACGAGCAGTACTTC. Using reference TRBV9 and TRBJ2-7 for the parts outside the CDR3, the full variable domain is DSGVTQTPKHLITATGQRVTLRCSPRSGDLSVYWYQQSLDQGLQFLIQYYNGEERAKGNILERFSAQQFPDLHSELNLSSLELGDSALYFCASSVASNRFTYEQYFGPGTRLTVT.

This clone was observed a handful of times. The chain couples TRBV7-2 to TRBJ2-7, with D possibly TRBD2 on 5 matching bases. Trimming removed 1 base at V and 3 bases at J, with 13 bases between. Germline loops: CDR1 SGHTA, CDR2 FQGNSA. The CDR3 is 15 amino acids. For the CDR3, the DNA is TGTGCCAGCAGCTTAGGGGTCGGGGTTGTCTACGAGCAGTACTTC. As protein: CASSLGVGVVYEQYF.

This clone has more than one count but fewer than ten. The J gene is TRBJ2-5, the V gene TRBV30, with 8 bases lining up with TRBD1. V dropped 5 bases and J dropped 5; count of bases not matched to a gene: 4. The germline V gene has CDR1 GTSNPN and CDR2 SVGIG (reference sequence). This CDR3 has 12 amino acids. The chain's CDR3 is CAWETGAETQYF. DNA for the CDR3: TGTGCCTGGGAGACAGGGGCTGAGACCCAGTACTTC.

V and J are TRBV21-1 and TRBJ2-1; the DNA was not compared with TRBD2, the D call given in the table. TRBV21-1 is a documented pseudogene. The CDR3 totals 11 residues. The CDR3 DNA reads TGTGCCAGCAGCACGGGGAGTGAGCAGTTCTTC. Translation: CASSTGSEQFF.

The sample holds a few counts of this clone. The V call is TRBV21-1, the J call TRBJ1-5. TRBV21-1 is an annotated pseudogene. This CDR3 contains 16 residues. Here the CDR3 DNA reads TGTGCCAGCAGCAAAGGTCGAGGGCTTTTGAATCAGCCCCAGCATTTT. It specifies CASSKGRGLLNQPQHF.

This clone was seen a single time. CDR3 region: CASSLTPTGGDYGYTF. CDR3 coding DNA: TGTGCCAGCAGCTTAACCCCGACAGGGGGGGACTATGGCTACACCTTC. The chain recombines TRBV7-3 with TRBJ1-2; 9 nucleotides agree with TRBD1. Losses at the gene ends were 0 bases for V and 3 bases for J; bases not matched to a gene: 5. There are 16 residues in the CDR3. Germline V gives CDR1 SGHTA, CDR2 FQGTGA.

This clone has more than one count but fewer than ten. The chain employs TRBV28 and TRBJ1-2; TRBD1 is a possible D gene (5 bases). Germline CDR1 reads MDHEN; CDR2 reads SYDVKM. Trimming shortened V by 4 bases and J by 4 bases, and 16 bases separated the two germline ends. The CDR3 length is 15 residues. The chain's CDR3 is CASSSSFGGVYGYTF. The CDR3 nucleotides are TGTGCCAGCAGTTCATCCTTTGGGGGAGTCTATGGCTACACCTTC.

This clone has more than one count but fewer than ten. The rearrangement links TRBV29-1 to TRBJ1-2; tentative D call: TRBD1 (5 bases). V was clipped by 0 bases and J by 9 bases, with 17 bases between them. Germline V lookup: CDR1 SQVTM, CDR2 ANQGSEA. The CDR3 contains 14 residues. The CDR3 loop reads CSVEESSGHGSYTF. The CDR3 nucleotides read TGCAGCGTTGAAGAGAGTTCAGGGCATGGGAGCTACACCTTC. Full variable domain (remainder filled in from reference TRBV29-1 and TRBJ1-2): SAVISQKPSRDICQRGTSLTIQCQVDSQVTMMFWYRQQPGQSLTLIATANQGSEATYESGFVIDKFPISRPNLTFSTLTVSNMSPEDSSIYLCSVEESSGHGSYTFGSGTRLTVV.

The chain combines TRBV13 with TRBJ2-2, with D possibly TRBD1 on 6 matching bases. CDR1 and CDR2 from the germline V gene are PRHDT and FYEKMQ (reference sequence). This CDR3 comprises 15 residues. Trimming removed 6 bases at V and 2 bases at J, with 13 bases between. This CDR3 is CASSLGQPNTGELFF. CDR3 coding DNA: TGTGCCAGCAGTCTAGGACAGCCAAACACCGGGGAGCTGTTTTTT.

This clone was counted only a few times. This chain connects TRBV13 to TRBJ1-1; tentatively, D is TRBD1 (6 bases). Germline V gene data show CDR1 as PRHDT and CDR2 as FYEKMQ (reference sequence). V lost 10 bases, J lost 2 bases, and 26 bases lay in between. CDR3 size: 17 residues. The CDR3 loop reads CATTDSFSPVANTEAFF. In DNA form, the CDR3 reads TGTGCCACCACGGACAGTTTTTCCCCCGTGGCTAACACTGAAGCTTTCTTT.

This clone appeared a few times. V usage is TRBV19 and J usage is TRBJ1-2; D is unresolved. This CDR3 is 13 amino acids long. Per the germline V gene, CDR1 is LNHDA and CDR2 is SQIVND (reference sequence). Deletions cut 6 bases from V and 5 bases from J, with 13 bases between. The CDR3 sequence is CASRSRGVYGYTF. CDR3 DNA: TGTGCCAGTAGAAGCCGAGGAGTGTATGGCTACACCTTC.

The chain recombines TRBV19 with TRBJ2-2; the match to TRBD1 covers 9 bases. Losses at the gene ends were 4 bases for V and 5 bases for J; bases not matched to a gene: 8. CDR1 and CDR2 (germline): LNHDA, SQIVND (reference sequence). CDR3 length equals 16 residues. CDR3 sequence reads: CASSTPLTGGTGELFF. CDR3 sequence (DNA): TGTGCCAGTAGTACCCCGTTGACAGGGGGGACCGGGGAGCTGTTTTTT.

This clone was seen a handful of times. The chain is built from TRBV30 and TRBJ1-1, with D possibly TRBD1 on 5 matching bases. The germline gives CDR1 GTSNPN, CDR2 SVGIG (reference sequence). V lost 3 bases, J lost 10 bases, and 15 bases lay in between. This CDR3 contains 12 residues. CDR3 coding DNA: TGTGCCTGGAGCTTCCTCCCAGGGTCAGCTTTCTTT. Its protein product is CAWSFLPGSAFF.

The genes are TRBV30 and TRBJ1-2; no reliable D call. CDR1 and CDR2 from the germline V gene are GTSNPN and SVGIG (reference sequence). The CDR3 contains 11 residues. The ends were cut back, 3 bases at V and 3 bases at J, with 5 bases in the middle. CDR3 in DNA: TGTGCCTGGAGCCGATACTATGGCTACACCTTC. Residues: CAWSRYYGYTF.

The chain links TRBV4-1 to TRBJ2-2; no clear D. CDR1 is MGHRA, CDR2 YSYEKL, per germline. The CDR3 totals 15 residues. Trimming stripped 3 bases from V and 6 bases from J, with 14 bases between. The CDR3: CASSQVSSPPGELFF. The DNA of the CDR3 is TGCGCCAGCAGCCAGGTATCGTCACCCCCCGGGGAGCTGTTTTTT.

The sample holds a few counts of this clone. This chain joins TRBV2 and TRBJ2-7, with 8 nucleotides matching TRBD1. Germline V gene sequence: CDR1 SNHLY, CDR2 FYNNEI. V shed 5 bases, J shed 4 bases, and the junction held 7 bases outside the gene matches. The CDR3 is 14 amino acids. The CDR3 bases are TGTGCCAGCAGTATCGGACAGGGAGATTACGAGCAGTACTTC. Protein: CASSIGQGDYEQYF. Supplemented by reference TRBV2 and TRBJ2-7, the full variable domain reads EPEVTQTPSHQVTQMGQEVILRCVPISNHLYFYWYRQILGQKVEFLVSFYNNEISEKSEIFDDQFSVERPDGSNFTLKIRSTKLEDSAMYFCASSIGQGDYEQYFGPGTRLTVT.

The chain joins TRBV19 to TRBJ2-5, with a possible D match to TRBD1 (5 bases). Germline loops: CDR1 LNHDA, CDR2 SQIVND (reference sequence). The length of the CDR3 is 14 residues. The germline V and J ends were trimmed by 6 bases and 3 bases, with 14 bases remaining between them. The CDR3 DNA follows: TGTGCCAGTAGCCCCGGACACGCGAAAGAGACCCAGTACTTC. The encoded protein is CASSPGHAKETQYF.

The gene calls are TRBV2 and TRBJ2-2, with 8 bases matching TRBD2. J gave up 0 bases and V 7 bases, and 7 bases lay outside the gene matches. Per the germline V gene, CDR1 is SNHLY and CDR2 is FYNNEI. This CDR3 contains 16 residues. As DNA, the CDR3 is TGTGCCAGCACCCTTAGCGGGGTCGCGAACACCGGGGAGCTGTTTTTT. Amino acid sequence: CASTLSGVANTGELFF.